Below are 11 T cell receptor beta chains sequenced from a single sample in a study of blood T cell repertoires in COVID-19. Only in-frame clones appear in the TCRdb table, and some are missing; sequencing was by immunoSEQ multiplex PCR. The sample records 90,000 to 110,000 clones, 84% being singletons. Sequencing was done on a sample of peripheral blood. The origin of the receptors is a woman aged 45-65 years with acute or convalescent COVID-19.

V usage is TRBV3-1 (or the pseudogene TRBV3-2) and J usage is TRBJ2-1, with a weak D call TRBD1 (6 bases). The CDR3 is 13 residues long. Germline V gene lookup returns CDR1 LGHDT and CDR2 YNNKEL (reference sequence). With 3 bases removed from V and 12 bases from J, the gap between germline ends came to 15 bases. Here the CDR3 reads CASSQSDRWSQFF. CDR3 nucleotides: TGTGCCAGCAGCCAGTCCGACAGGTGGTCGCAGTTCTTC.

The genes are TRBV6-5 and TRBJ1-5; D is perhaps TRBD1 (5 bases). The germline V gene has CDR1 MNHEY and CDR2 SVGAGI. The CDR3 covers 13 residues. Between the trimmed V and J ends, which lost 10 bases and 4 bases, there was a span of 14 bases. CDR3 nucleotides: TGTGCCACCGGGGGGGGGAAAAATCAGCCCCAGCATTTT. This translates into CATGGGKNQPQHF.

This sequence joins TRBV10-3 and TRBJ1-1; D is unclear. CDR1 and CDR2 from the germline V gene are ENHRY and SYGVKD. The CDR3 contains 13 residues. Trimming cost V 10 bases and J 1 base, with 13 bases left between them. The CDR3 reads CATLPGANTEAFF. The CDR3 DNA reads TGTGCCACACTTCCCGGTGCGAACACTGAAGCTTTCTTT.

The chain carries TRBV5-1 and TRBJ1-1, with a tentative D call TRBD1 (6 bases). CDR3 length: 14 residues. From germline, CDR1 is SGHRS and CDR2 YFSETQ. With 4 bases removed from V and 3 bases from J, the gap between germline ends came to 13 bases. CDR3 sequence: CASSQTGMDTEAFF. CDR3 nucleotides: TGCGCCAGCAGCCAAACAGGGATGGACACTGAAGCTTTCTTT.

The gene calls are TRBV19 and TRBJ1-5, with D possibly TRBD1 on 6 matching bases. The V end lost 6 bases, the J end lost 1 base, and 16 bases lay between the germline ends. Looked up from germline, CDR1 is LNHDA and CDR2 is SQIVND (reference sequence). The CDR3 consists of 16 residues. The CDR3 DNA reads TGTGCCAGTAGCCCTCAGGGGCCCCTCAGCAATCAGCCCCAGCATTTT. Translating it yields CASSPQGPLSNQPQHF.

The CDR3 here is CASRPTGGGGNTIYF. CDR3 coding DNA: TGTGCCAGCAGACCGACAGGGGGCGGAGGAAACACCATATATTTT. The chain employs TRBV2 and TRBJ1-3; TRBD1 matches at 10 bases. The CDR3 has 15 residues. Germline CDR1 SNHLY, CDR2 FYNNEI. V trimming: 6 bases; J trimming: 4 bases; junction bases outside the gene matches: 6.

This sequence joins TRBV5-6 and TRBJ2-1; a possible D gene is TRBD2 (7 bases). The CDR3 has 18 amino acids. The V end was cut by 4 bases, the J end by 2 bases, with 22 bases between. CDR1 SGHDT and CDR2 YYEEEE come from the germline V gene. The CDR3 loop reads CASSPLKGGGTAYNEQFF. As DNA, the CDR3 is TGTGCCAGCAGCCCCTTAAAGGGCGGGGGCACCGCCTACAATGAGCAGTTCTTC.

The rearrangement uses TRBV27 and TRBJ1-5, with D perhaps matching TRBD1 (5 bases). Trimming removed 3 bases from V and 5 bases from J, with 14 bases in between. The length of the CDR3 is 15 residues. Germline assignment: CDR1 MNHEY and CDR2 SMNVEV (reference sequence). Written as DNA, the CDR3 is TGTGCCAGCAGTTTCTCGACAGCCCGTGATCAGCCCCAGCATTTT. Residues: CASSFSTARDQPQHF.

The chain recombines TRBV5-4 with TRBJ2-1, with 12 bases fitting TRBD2. The germline gives CDR1 SGHNT, CDR2 YYREEE (reference sequence). CDR3 length equals 16 residues. V shed 6 bases and J 4 bases; nucleotides not matched to a gene: 8. CDR3 amino acids: CASNTLAGGPYNEQFF. DNA for the CDR3: TGTGCCAGCAACACCCTAGCGGGGGGGCCATACAATGAGCAGTTCTTC. Full variable domain (outside the CDR3, taken from reference TRBV5-4 and TRBJ2-1): ETGVTQSPTHLIKTRGQQVTLRCSSQSGHNTVSWYQQALGQGPQFIFQYYREEENGRGNFPPRFSGLQFPNYSSELNVNALELDDSALYLCASNTLAGGPYNEQFFGPGTRLTVL.

The chain employs TRBV4-1 and TRBJ1-1, with 7 nucleotides matching TRBD1. CDR3 size: 16 residues. Losses at the gene ends were 2 bases for V and 5 bases for J; bases not matched to a gene: 11. Germline CDR1 and CDR2: MGHRA and YSYEKL. CDR3 sequence reads: CASSQTGTVGRTEAFF. As DNA, the CDR3 is TGCGCCAGCAGCCAAACCGGGACAGTGGGTAGGACTGAAGCTTTCTTT.

With respect to this clone: Given a much more abundant clone one base away, this may be a read error. The chain carries TRBV6-5 and TRBJ1-2; possible D gene TRBD1, 5 bases. Germline CDR1 MNHEY, CDR2 SVGAGI. The CDR3 spans 14 residues. Trimming took 0 bases from V and 2 from J, leaving 7 bases between them. CDR3 nucleotide sequence: TGTGCCAGCAGTTACTCTCAGGGAAACTATGGCTACACCTTC. Translating it yields CASSYSQGNYGYTF.